This TCR beta chain originates from a study of cytomegalovirus exposure and HLA in healthy donors. The wider study: Of approximately 400 genotyped donors, around 84% clustered with self-reported Caucasian donors. Whole-study results and caveats: The investigators catalogued 150 or so TCR beta chains as cytomegalovirus-associated. Among TCR sequences, most were rare, though some public TCRs appeared in many donors.

The PCR contained 60 Vbeta and 13 Jbeta primers. Clones were sequenced by immunoSEQ multiplex PCR, and TCRdb holds only the in-frame ones, with some missing. The sample yields approximately 95,000 clones, 75% to 85% seen once. Concerning this clone: Its antigen remains unidentified.

CDR1 and CDR2 (germline): GTSNPN, SVGIG (reference sequence). Trimming removed 3 bases from V and 9 bases from J; junction bases left unmatched: 9. The CDR3 runs to 13 residues. The TCR comes from a man aged 18-30 years in good health and CMV-seropositive. The chain has TRBV30 and TRBJ1-1, with TRBD1 matching over 8 bases. Sequenced sample: PBMCs. DNA for the CDR3: TGTGCCTGGAGGTTAACAGGGACAGGTAAAGCTTTCTTT. Protein sequence: CAWRLTGTGKAFF.